This passage covers 23 T cell receptor beta chains from one sample sequenced in a study of T-cell memory formation after mild COVID-19. TCRdb reanalysed the 5' RACE reads using MiXCR and keeps one entry per CDR3 protein. The sample comprises about 160,000 distinct CDR3 sequences, about 28% of which are singletons, and around 12% rests with the top ten. Input material: PBMCs or a T cell subset sorted from them (not recorded which). These receptors were taken from an adult woman who had mild COVID-19 (a few samples of this study predate the infection). Cell type and time point are not known.

This clonotype was found a few times. The CDR3 loop is CASSQSFTDTQYF. CDR3 DNA: TGCGCCAGCAGCCAGAGCTTTACAGATACGCAGTATTTT. The chain combines TRBV4-1 with TRBJ2-3, with no clear D. The CDR3 is 13 amino acids. V was shortened by 3 bases and J by 3 bases, with 7 bases between the two germline ends. Germline CDR1 MGHRA, CDR2 YSYEKL.

The gene calls are TRBV2 and TRBJ2-5; TRBD1 agrees at 11 bases. Germline CDR1 SNHLY, CDR2 FYNNEI. Trimming removed 4 bases from V and 7 bases from J; junction bases left unmatched: 8. This CDR3 has 15 residues. The CDR3 loop reads CASSGGTGGLGTQYF. For the CDR3, the DNA is TGTGCCAGCAGTGGGGGGACAGGGGGTTTAGGGACCCAGTACTTC.

This clonotype appeared many times. V is TRBV28 and J is TRBJ1-5; TRBD1 is a possible D gene (6 bases). Per the germline V gene, CDR1 is MDHEN and CDR2 is SYDVKM. The length of the CDR3 is 15 residues. The V and J ends lost 7 bases and 6 bases respectively, with 19 bases between them. This CDR3 reads CASTLGLQGSQPQHF. For the CDR3, the DNA is TGTGCCAGCACCTTAGGATTGCAGGGGAGTCAGCCCCAGCATTTT.

The chain employs TRBV4-1 and TRBJ1-1; D gene ambiguous. The CDR3 totals 11 residues. Per germline, CDR1 MGHRA and CDR2 YSYEKL. Trimming removed 1 base from V and 6 bases from J, with 3 bases in between. Here the CDR3 reads CASSQGPEAFF. Here the CDR3 DNA reads TGCGCCAGCAGCCAAGGGCCTGAAGCTTTCTTT.

V and J are TRBV27 and TRBJ1-2, with 9 bases aligning to TRBD1. The germline CDR1 and CDR2 sequences are MNHEY and SMNVEV (reference sequence). V shed 6 bases, J shed 5 bases, and the junction held 10 bases outside the gene matches. This CDR3 is built from 15 residues. CDR3 sequence: CASSKTGGEGYGYTF. As DNA, the CDR3 is TGTGCCAGCAGCAAGACAGGGGGGGAGGGTTATGGCTACACCTTC.

This clonotype was counted only a few times. The V and J genes are TRBV12-3 or TRBV12-4 and TRBJ1-1; D not resolved. This CDR3 contains 14 residues. Trimming stripped 7 bases from V and 4 bases from J, with 16 bases between. The chain's CDR3 is CASIIPGRTTEAFF. CDR3 in DNA: TGTGCCAGCATCATCCCCGGACGGACCACTGAAGCTTTCTTT.

This clonotype was detected only a few times. The rearrangement uses TRBV11-3 and TRBJ2-3; D tentatively fits TRBD1 or TRBD2 (6 bases each). Trimming shortened V by 5 bases and J by 1 base, and 19 bases separated the two germline ends. The CDR3 has 17 amino acids. Germline CDR1 and CDR2: SGHNT and YENEEA. CDR3 coding DNA: TGTGCCAGCAGCCCAGGGGCCAATAGCGGCGGCACAGATACGCAGTATTTT. It codes for CASSPGANSGGTDTQYF.

CDR3 in DNA: TGTGCCAGCAGTGAAAAGGGCGGCCTCTCAGGCTACACCTTC. Its translation: CASSEKGGLSGYTF. This sequence joins TRBV25-1 and TRBJ1-2; D ambiguous. Germline CDR1 reads MGHDK; CDR2 reads SYGVNS. The CDR3 has 14 amino acids. Trimming stripped 2 bases from V and 8 bases from J, with 15 bases between.

This sequence joins TRBV20-1 and TRBJ2-1; possibly TRBD1 for D (6 bases). The germline V gene has CDR1 DFQATT and CDR2 SNEGSKA (reference sequence). V lost 1 base and J lost 2, with 12 bases in between. The CDR3 is made up of 15 amino acids. The CDR3 sequence: CSARGQQGPYNEQFF. The CDR3 DNA reads as TGCAGTGCTAGAGGTCAACAGGGTCCCTACAATGAGCAGTTCTTC.

The V and J genes are TRBV7-9 and TRBJ2-1, with D possibly being TRBD1 or TRBD2 (6 bases each). Germline lookup yields CDR1 SEHNR and CDR2 FQNEAQ (reference sequence). V gave up 6 bases and J gave up 3 bases, with 24 bases separating them. The CDR3 sequence is 18 residues long. DNA for the CDR3: TGTGCCAGCAGTTCCACATCATGGGGGGCCTACGGCTACAATGAGCAGTTCTTC. Protein sequence: CASSSTSWGAYGYNEQFF.

CDR3 loop: CATSRENDGLYGGGYTF. The CDR3 DNA is TGTGCCACCAGCAGGGAGAACGACGGCCTCTACGGGGGTGGCTACACCTTC. The chain carries TRBV15 and TRBJ1-2, with D possibly TRBD1 on 5 matching bases. This CDR3 comprises 17 residues. V lost 3 bases to trimming and J lost 7 bases, with 24 bases between them. Germline assignment: CDR1 LNHNV and CDR2 YYDKDF (reference sequence).

There are a few counts of this clonotype. The chain combines TRBV24-1 with TRBJ2-1; weak D call: TRBD2 (6 bases). CDR1 KGHDR and CDR2 SFDVKD come from the germline V gene. The CDR3 sequence is 14 residues long. The V and J ends lost 4 bases and 2 bases respectively, with 8 bases between them. Here the CDR3 reads CATSDPGAYNEQFF. The CDR3 DNA reads as TGTGCCACCAGTGACCCGGGGGCCTACAATGAGCAGTTCTTC.

The genes are TRBV4-1 and TRBJ1-5; 7 nucleotides line up with TRBD1. The CDR3 is 16 residues long. V was pared by 1 base and J by 4 bases, with 7 bases of the junction left unmatched. Germline CDR1 and CDR2: MGHRA and YSYEKL. CDR3 DNA: TGCGCCAGCAGCCAAGGACAGGGTATTAAGAATCAGCCCCAGCATTTT. Its translation: CASSQGQGIKNQPQHF.

The chain uses TRBV7-6 and TRBJ2-1, with 9 bases identical to TRBD1. Per germline, CDR1 SGHVS and CDR2 FNYEAQ. CDR3 size: 15 residues. The V gene end was trimmed by 5 bases and the J gene end by 6 bases; junction bases not matched to a gene: 8. CDR3 in DNA: TGTGCCAGCAGCACCCCGGGACAGGGAGCCAATGAGCAGTTCTTC. It translates to CASSTPGQGANEQFF.

In its sample, this clonotype was seen many times. J is TRBJ2-1 and V is TRBV6-4; perhaps TRBD2 as D (5 bases). V dropped 0 bases and J dropped 2 bases, with 8 bases sitting between them. Germline V gene sequence: CDR1 MRHNA, CDR2 SNTAGT. This CDR3 is 15 amino acids long. CDR3: CASSDSSVTYNEQFF. DNA of the CDR3: TGTGCCAGCAGTGACTCTAGCGTGACCTACAATGAGCAGTTCTTC.

This chain uses TRBV6-6 with TRBJ2-5; 9 bases agree with TRBD1. This CDR3 is built from 15 residues. Germline trimming cut 5 bases from V and 5 bases from J; bases unmatched to any gene: 9. CDR1 and CDR2 (germline): MNHNY, SVGAGI (reference sequence). This CDR3 reads CASSGHRGLGETQYF. CDR3 DNA: TGTGCCAGCAGTGGACACAGGGGGCTGGGGGAGACCCAGTACTTC.

In this sample, this clonotype turned up a few times. The gene calls are TRBV27 and TRBJ2-7; 8 bases map to TRBD1. CDR1 is MNHEY, CDR2 SMNVEV, per germline (reference sequence). This CDR3 is built from 15 residues. V shed 5 bases and J 0 bases; nucleotides not matched to a gene: 6. CDR3 region: CASSPQGALSYEQYF. The CDR3 nucleotides read TGTGCCAGCAGTCCCCAGGGGGCCCTCTCCTACGAGCAGTACTTC.

The rearrangement links TRBV18 to TRBJ2-1; TRBD1 matches 9 bases. Per germline, CDR1 KGHSH and CDR2 LQKENI. The V gene end was trimmed by 5 bases and the J gene end by 1 base; junction bases not matched to a gene: 3. There are 15 residues in the CDR3. CDR3 coding DNA: TGTGCCAGCTCAATCGGACAGGGGTCCTACAATGAGCAGTTCTTC. Its translation: CASSIGQGSYNEQFF. Combining the CDR3 with reference TRBV18 and TRBJ2-1 gives the whole variable domain NAGVMQNPRHLVRRRGQEARLRCSPMKGHSHVYWYRQLPEEGLKFMVYLQKENIIDESGMPKERFSAEFPKEGPSILRIQQVVRGDSAAYFCASSIGQGSYNEQFFGPGTRLTVL.

The V gene is TRBV5-1, the J gene TRBJ2-3; the D gene is possibly TRBD2 (5 bases). V shed 4 bases and J shed 6 bases, with 9 bases lying between them. Germline-derived CDR1 and CDR2 are SGHRS and YFSETQ. The CDR3 covers 12 residues. The CDR3 loop reads CASSQRGDTQYF. CDR3 DNA sequence: TGCGCCAGCAGCCAAAGAGGGGATACGCAGTATTTT.

This sequence joins TRBV6-2 or TRBV6-3 and TRBJ2-5; TRBD1 or TRBD2 may be the D gene (5 bases each). Between the trimmed V and J ends, which lost 7 bases and 5 bases, there was a span of 23 bases. CDR1 and CDR2 from the germline V gene are MNHEY and SVGEGT. The CDR3 is 16 residues long. CDR3 amino acids: CASTLTLGPNGETQYF. In nucleotides, the CDR3 is TGTGCCAGCACTTTAACGTTGGGACCCAACGGGGAGACCCAGTACTTC.

This chain uses TRBV24-1 with TRBJ1-5, with D possibly matching TRBD1 (5 bases). In germline, CDR1 is KGHDR, CDR2 SFDVKD. V was shortened by 4 bases and J by 1 base, with 13 bases between the two germline ends. CDR3 size: 16 residues. CDR3 amino acids: CATSDHRKGSNQPQHF. CDR3 nucleotides: TGTGCCACCAGTGACCACAGGAAAGGAAGCAATCAGCCCCAGCATTTT.

V is TRBV3-1 and J is TRBJ2-5; a possible D gene is TRBD1 (5 bases). Germline values: CDR1 LGHDT, CDR2 YNNKEL (reference sequence). The CDR3 length is 12 residues. Trimming stripped 4 bases from V and 8 bases from J, with 11 bases between. In DNA form, the CDR3 reads TGTGCCAGCAGCCTACACCAGGGAACCCAGTACTTC. Encoded protein: CASSLHQGTQYF.

This chain joins TRBV30 and TRBJ2-3, with D tentatively TRBD2 (6 bases). From germline, CDR1 is GTSNPN and CDR2 SVGIG (reference sequence). The CDR3 spans 13 residues. Trimming pared 4 bases from V and 4 bases from J, leaving 12 bases between. Here the CDR3 DNA reads TGTGCCTGGACTTGGACTAATGCAGATACGCAGTATTTT. Amino acid sequence: CAWTWTNADTQYF. Combining the CDR3 with reference TRBV30 and TRBJ2-3 gives the whole variable domain SQTIHQWPATLVQPVGSPLSLECTVEGTSNPNLYWYRQAAGRGLQLLFYSVGIGQISSEVPQNLSASRPQDRQFILSSKKLLLSDSGFYLCAWTWTNADTQYFGPGTRLTVL.